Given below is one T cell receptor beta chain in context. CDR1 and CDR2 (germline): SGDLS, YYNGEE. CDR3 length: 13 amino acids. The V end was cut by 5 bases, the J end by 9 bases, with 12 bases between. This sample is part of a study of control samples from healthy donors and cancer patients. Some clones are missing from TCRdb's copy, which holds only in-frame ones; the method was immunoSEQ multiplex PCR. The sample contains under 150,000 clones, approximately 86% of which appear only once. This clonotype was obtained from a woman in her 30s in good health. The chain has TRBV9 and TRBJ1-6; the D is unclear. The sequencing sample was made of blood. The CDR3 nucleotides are TGTGCCAGCAGTGATAACTTGATTTCACCCCTCCACTTT. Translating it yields CASSDNLISPLHF.